This T cell receptor (beta chain) was sequenced in a study of post-analysis software for immune sequencing data. Study in general: Relapsing-remitting, secondary progressive and progressive-relapsing multiple sclerosis were all included among the disease courses. Overall study findings and caveats: Compared with controls, patients had more of 4 or 5 TRBV segments, including TRBV5-6, TRBV5-1 and TRBV20-1.

Trimming removed 3 bases at V and 4 bases at J, with 10 bases between. Germline values: CDR1 SGDLS, CDR2 YYNGEE. The CDR3 has 13 residues. Unique-molecular-identifier-tagged TCR beta cDNA libraries were used. MiXCR, run by TCRdb on the PCR reads, gives a single entry per CDR3 protein. Among about 540,000 distinct CDR3 sequences listed, under 40% were seen once. Turning to this clonotype: Its target is unknown.

The sample taken for sequencing was blood. The sequence derives from a girl aged 2-17 years with multiple sclerosis. V usage is TRBV9 and J usage is TRBJ1-2, with TRBD1 as a possible D gene (5 bases). CDR3 in amino acids: CASSAPGLYGYTF. DNA of the CDR3: TGTGCCAGCAGCGCCCCGGGACTCTATGGCTACACCTTC.